What follows is one T cell receptor beta chain and its context. What it binds is unknown. These data originate in a study of OX40 agonist ivuxolimab in advanced cancers. Background on the study: Patients undergoing dose escalation presented with hepatocellular carcinoma, melanoma, renal cell or head and neck cancer. Whole-study findings and limits: Averaged across samples, CD8+ T cells carried more expanded clones than CD4+ did.

Trimming took 6 bases from V and 0 from J, leaving 8 bases between them. Germline CDR1 and CDR2: SGHVS and FNYEAQ. The CDR3 is made up of 14 amino acids. Using immunoSEQ multiplex PCR, the repertoire was profiled, and TCRdb retains in-frame clones only, with some absent. The table shows 37,000 or so clones, with around 86% occurring only once. J is TRBJ2-2 and V is TRBV7-6; D is undetermined. The source was CD4+ or CD8+ T cells sorted from blood, collected in a trial of the OX40 agonist ivuxolimab. This TCR was recovered from an adult with an advanced solid tumor such as melanoma, head and neck, liver or kidney cancer. The CDR3 DNA follows: TGTGCCAGCAGACCACACCCGAACACCGGGGAGCTGTTTTTT. Translation: CASRPHPNTGELFF. Based on the CDR3 plus reference TRBV7-6 and TRBJ2-2, the full variable domain is GAGVSQSPRYKVTKRGQDVALRCDPISGHVSLYWYRQALGQGPEFLTYFNYEAQQDKSGLPNDRFSAERPEGSISTLTIQRTEQRDSAMYRCASRPHPNTGELFFGEGSRLTVL.